The rows below give T cell receptor beta chains drawn from one sample of a study of cytomegalovirus exposure and HLA in healthy donors. Data came from immunoSEQ multiplex PCR; TCRdb stores just in-frame clones and leaves some out. Here the sample spans 150,000 to 200,000 clones, 85% being singletons. The specimen sequenced was PBMCs. The receptor source for this set is a man aged 25 to 40 in good health and CMV-seropositive. The CDR3 runs from the conserved cysteine through the conserved F or W. Where a row states a size, it is once, few, many or the class of an expanded clone; other rows omit it.

J,size,V,CDR3
TRBJ2-3,.,TRBV15,CATSRTSGVGADTQYF
TRBJ2-6,.,TRBV23-1,CASSLQYRLRCSGANVLTF
TRBJ1-6,.,TRBV13,CASSSSFRDRDNSPLHF
TRBJ2-1,.,TRBV11-3,CASSLEVGAGAVEQFF
TRBJ2-7,.,TRBV10-1,CASSEAGFVYEQYF
TRBJ2-3,.,TRBV2,CASSEGPRTTDTQYF
TRBJ1-3,.,TRBV29-1,CSVETSGGGSYGNTIYF
TRBJ1-4,.,TRBV9,CASSPTGWEEVKFF
TRBJ2-1,.,TRBV6-5,CASRTGGNEQFF
TRBJ1-2,.,TRBV9,CASSPRQGDGYTF
TRBJ2-2,.,TRBV4-2,CASSSGGFTGELFF
TRBJ2-7,.,TRBV9,CASSVEQEVYEQYF
TRBJ2-7,.,TRBV5-1,CASSVTLQTYEQYF
TRBJ2-7,.,TRBV5-1,CASSPRDFSYEQYF
TRBJ2-5,.,TRBV7-9,CASGDKRVQETQYF
TRBJ2-1,.,TRBV9,CASSAHDFDNEQFF
TRBJ2-7,.,TRBV10-1,CASSDSGGGSGEQYF
TRBJ2-5,once,TRBV5-6,CASSLVRSGAVRETQYF
TRBJ2-6,.,TRBV27,CASSSPGQGSGANVLTF
TRBJ2-7,few,TRBV10-1,CASSEGTGGNEQYF
TRBJ2-5,.,TRBV5-1,CASSLGVGGGQETQYF
TRBJ2-1,.,TRBV11-2,CASSHLVRGGNYNEQFF
TRBJ1-5,.,TRBV9,CASSITGDNQPQHF
TRBJ2-3,.,TRBV9,CASSVGWDRARDTQYF
TRBJ2-1,once,TRBV7-9,CASSLEGGTGGYEQFF